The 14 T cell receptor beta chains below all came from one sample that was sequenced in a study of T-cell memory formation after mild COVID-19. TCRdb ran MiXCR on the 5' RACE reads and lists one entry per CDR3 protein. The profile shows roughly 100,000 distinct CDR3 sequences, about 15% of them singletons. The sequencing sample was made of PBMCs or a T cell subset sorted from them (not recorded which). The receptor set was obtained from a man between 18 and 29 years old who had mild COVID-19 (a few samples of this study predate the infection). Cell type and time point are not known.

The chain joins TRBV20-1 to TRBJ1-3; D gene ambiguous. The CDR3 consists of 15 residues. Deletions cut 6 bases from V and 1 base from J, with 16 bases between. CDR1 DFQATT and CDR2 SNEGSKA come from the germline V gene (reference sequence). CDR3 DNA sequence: TGCAGTGCCCGCCCCAACCCGCAGTCTGGAAACACCATATATTTT. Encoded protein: CSARPNPQSGNTIYF.

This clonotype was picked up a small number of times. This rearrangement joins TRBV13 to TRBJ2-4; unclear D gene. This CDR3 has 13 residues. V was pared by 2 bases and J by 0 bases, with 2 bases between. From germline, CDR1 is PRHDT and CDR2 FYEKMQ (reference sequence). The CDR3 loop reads CASSLQAKNIQYF. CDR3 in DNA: TGTGCCAGCAGCTTACAAGCCAAAAACATTCAGTACTTC.

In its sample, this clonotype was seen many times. CDR3 DNA sequence: TGTGCCAGCAGCGGGGGACCGGGCCCAGATACGCAGTATTTT. As protein: CASSGGPGPDTQYF. V usage is TRBV7-9 and J usage is TRBJ2-3; TRBD1 or TRBD2 may be the D gene (5 bases each). There are 14 residues in the CDR3. CDR1 SEHNR and CDR2 FQNEAQ come from the germline V gene (reference sequence). V dropped 5 bases and J dropped 4 bases, with 13 bases sitting between them.

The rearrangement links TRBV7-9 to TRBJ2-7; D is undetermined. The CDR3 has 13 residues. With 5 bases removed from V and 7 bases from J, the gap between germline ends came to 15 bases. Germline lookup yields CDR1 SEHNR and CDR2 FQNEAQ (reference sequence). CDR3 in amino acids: CASSPSDRVEQYF. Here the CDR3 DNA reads TGTGCCAGCAGCCCCTCCGATCGTGTGGAGCAGTACTTC.

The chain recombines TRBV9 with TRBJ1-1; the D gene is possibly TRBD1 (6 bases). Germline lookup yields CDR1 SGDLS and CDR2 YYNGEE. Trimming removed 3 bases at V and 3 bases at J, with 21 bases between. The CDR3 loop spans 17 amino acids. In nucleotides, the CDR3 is TGTGCCAGCAGCGCCCCGGGGGGGCGCGCGGTGGACACTGAAGCTTTCTTT. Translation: CASSAPGGRAVDTEAFF.

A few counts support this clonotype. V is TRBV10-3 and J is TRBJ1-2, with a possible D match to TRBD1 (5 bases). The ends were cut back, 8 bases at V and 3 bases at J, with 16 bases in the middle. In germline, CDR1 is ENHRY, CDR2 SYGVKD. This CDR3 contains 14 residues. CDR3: CAIGTPGGYYGYTF. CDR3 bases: TGTGCCATCGGGACTCCTGGAGGATACTATGGCTACACCTTC.

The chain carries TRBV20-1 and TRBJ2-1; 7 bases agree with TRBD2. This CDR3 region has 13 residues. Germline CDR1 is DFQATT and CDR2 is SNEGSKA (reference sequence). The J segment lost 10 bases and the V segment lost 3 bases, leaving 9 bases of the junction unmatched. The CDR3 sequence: CSARGGGSREQFF. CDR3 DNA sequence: TGCAGTGCTAGGGGCGGGGGATCTAGGGAGCAGTTCTTC.

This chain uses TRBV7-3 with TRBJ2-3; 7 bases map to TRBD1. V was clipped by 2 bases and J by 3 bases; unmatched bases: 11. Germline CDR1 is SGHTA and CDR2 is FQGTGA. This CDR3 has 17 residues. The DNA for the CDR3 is TGTGCCAGCAGCTTAGGGACAGTGGCCCCCAGTACAGATACGCAGTATTTT. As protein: CASSLGTVAPSTDTQYF.

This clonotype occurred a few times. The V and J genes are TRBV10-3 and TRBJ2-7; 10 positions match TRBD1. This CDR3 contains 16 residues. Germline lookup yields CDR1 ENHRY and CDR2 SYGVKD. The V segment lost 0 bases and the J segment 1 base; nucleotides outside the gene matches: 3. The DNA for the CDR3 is TGTGCCATCAGTGAGTCTAGGACAGGGGGGTCCTACGAGCAGTACGTC. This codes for CAISESRTGGSYEQYV.

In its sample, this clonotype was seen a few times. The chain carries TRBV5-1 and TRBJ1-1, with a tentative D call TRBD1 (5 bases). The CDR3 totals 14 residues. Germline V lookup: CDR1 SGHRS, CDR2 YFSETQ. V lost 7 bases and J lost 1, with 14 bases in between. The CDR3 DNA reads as TGCGCCAGCGCCCCACGGAGGGGGAACACTGAAGCTTTCTTT. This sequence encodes CASAPRRGNTEAFF.

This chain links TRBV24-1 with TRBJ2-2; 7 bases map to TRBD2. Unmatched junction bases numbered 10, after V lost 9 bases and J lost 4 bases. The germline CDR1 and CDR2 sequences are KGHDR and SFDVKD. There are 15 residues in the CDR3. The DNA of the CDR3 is TGTGCCACCGCGCCCTACGGGGGGATCACCGGGGAGCTGTTTTTT. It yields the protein CATAPYGGITGELFF.

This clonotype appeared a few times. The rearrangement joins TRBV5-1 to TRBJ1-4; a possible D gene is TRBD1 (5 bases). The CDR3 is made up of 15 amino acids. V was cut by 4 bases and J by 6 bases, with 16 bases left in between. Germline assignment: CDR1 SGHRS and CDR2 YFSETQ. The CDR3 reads CASSQVPGPDEKLFF. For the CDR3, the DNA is TGCGCCAGCAGCCAAGTACCGGGGCCCGATGAAAAACTGTTTTTT.

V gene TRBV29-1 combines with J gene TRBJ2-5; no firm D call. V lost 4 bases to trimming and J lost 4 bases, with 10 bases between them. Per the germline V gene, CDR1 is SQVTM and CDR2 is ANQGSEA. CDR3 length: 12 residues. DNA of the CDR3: TGCAGCGTTGTAAATACGGGAGAGACCCAGTACTTC. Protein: CSVVNTGETQYF.

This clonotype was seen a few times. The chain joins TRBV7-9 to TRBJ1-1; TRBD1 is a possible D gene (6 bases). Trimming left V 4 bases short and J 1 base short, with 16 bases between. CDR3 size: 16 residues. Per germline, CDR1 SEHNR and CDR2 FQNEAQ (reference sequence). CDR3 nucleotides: TGTGCCAGCAGCTCTACCAGGACAGCGACGAACACTGAAGCTTTCTTT. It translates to CASSSTRTATNTEAFF.